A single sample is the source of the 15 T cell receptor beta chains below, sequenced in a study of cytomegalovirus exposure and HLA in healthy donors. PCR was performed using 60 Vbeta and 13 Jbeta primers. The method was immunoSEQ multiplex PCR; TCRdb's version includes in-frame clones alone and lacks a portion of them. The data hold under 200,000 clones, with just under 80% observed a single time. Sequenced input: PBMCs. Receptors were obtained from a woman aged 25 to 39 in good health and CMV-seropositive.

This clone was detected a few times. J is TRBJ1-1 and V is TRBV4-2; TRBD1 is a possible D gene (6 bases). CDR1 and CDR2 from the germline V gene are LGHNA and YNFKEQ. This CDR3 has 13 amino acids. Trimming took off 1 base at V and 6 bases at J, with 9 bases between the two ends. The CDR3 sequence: CASSQVRGAEAFF. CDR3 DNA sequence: TGTGCCAGCAGCCAAGTCAGGGGCGCTGAAGCTTTCTTT.

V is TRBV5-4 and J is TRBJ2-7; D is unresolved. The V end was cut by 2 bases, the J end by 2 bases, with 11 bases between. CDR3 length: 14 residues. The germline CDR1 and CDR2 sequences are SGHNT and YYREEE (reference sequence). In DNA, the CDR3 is TGTGCCAGCAGCTTCGAGGCAGATGCCTACGAGCAGTACTTC. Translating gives CASSFEADAYEQYF. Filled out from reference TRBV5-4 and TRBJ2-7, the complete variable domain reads ETGVTQSPTHLIKTRGQQVTLRCSSQSGHNTVSWYQQALGQGPQFIFQYYREEENGRGNFPPRFSGLQFPNYSSELNVNALELDDSALYLCASSFEADAYEQYFGPGTRLTVT.

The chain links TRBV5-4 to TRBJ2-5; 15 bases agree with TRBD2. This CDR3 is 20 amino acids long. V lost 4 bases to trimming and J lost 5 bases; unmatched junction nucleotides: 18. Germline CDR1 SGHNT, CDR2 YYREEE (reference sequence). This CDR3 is CASSRLAGTSGRRGGETQYF. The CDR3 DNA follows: TGTGCCAGCAGCCGCCTCGCCGGGACTAGCGGGAGGAGAGGAGGGGAGACCCAGTACTTC. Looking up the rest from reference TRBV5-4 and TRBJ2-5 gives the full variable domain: ETGVTQSPTHLIKTRGQQVTLRCSSQSGHNTVSWYQQALGQGPQFIFQYYREEENGRGNFPPRFSGLQFPNYSSELNVNALELDDSALYLCASSRLAGTSGRRGGETQYFGPGTRLLVL.

CDR3 in amino acids: CASRTRQGRKAFF. CDR3 sequence (DNA): TGTGCCAGCAGGACTCGACAGGGGCGTAAAGCTTTCTTT. The V gene is TRBV6-1, the J gene TRBJ1-1, with 8 bases identical to TRBD1. The CDR3 is 13 residues long. Trimming cost V 6 bases and J 9 bases; bases outside gene matches: 9. CDR1 and CDR2 (germline): MNHNS, SASEGT.

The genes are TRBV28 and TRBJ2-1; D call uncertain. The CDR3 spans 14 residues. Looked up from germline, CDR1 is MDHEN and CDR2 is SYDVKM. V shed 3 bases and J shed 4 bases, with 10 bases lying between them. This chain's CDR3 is CASSFQNRYNEQFF. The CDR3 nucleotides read TGTGCCAGCAGTTTTCAGAACAGATACAATGAGCAGTTCTTC.

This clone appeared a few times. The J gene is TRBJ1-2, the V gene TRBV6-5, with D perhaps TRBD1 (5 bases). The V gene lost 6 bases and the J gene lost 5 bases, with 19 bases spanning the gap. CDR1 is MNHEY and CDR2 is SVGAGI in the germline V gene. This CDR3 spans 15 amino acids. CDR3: CASSKHETEPYGYTF. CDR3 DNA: TGTGCCAGCAGCAAGCATGAGACAGAACCTTATGGCTACACCTTC.

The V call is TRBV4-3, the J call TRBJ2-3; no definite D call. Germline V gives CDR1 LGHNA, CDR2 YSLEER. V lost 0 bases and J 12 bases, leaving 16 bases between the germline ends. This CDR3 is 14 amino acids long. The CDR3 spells CASSQEASRPVQYF. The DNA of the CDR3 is TGCGCCAGCAGCCAAGAGGCTAGTAGGCCTGTACAGTATTTT.

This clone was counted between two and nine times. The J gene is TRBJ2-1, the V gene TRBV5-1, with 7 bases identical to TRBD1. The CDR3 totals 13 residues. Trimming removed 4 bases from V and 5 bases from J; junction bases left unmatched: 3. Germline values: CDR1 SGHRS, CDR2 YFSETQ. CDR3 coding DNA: TGCGCCAGCAGCACCACAGGGGACAATGAGCAGTTCTTC. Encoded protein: CASSTTGDNEQFF.

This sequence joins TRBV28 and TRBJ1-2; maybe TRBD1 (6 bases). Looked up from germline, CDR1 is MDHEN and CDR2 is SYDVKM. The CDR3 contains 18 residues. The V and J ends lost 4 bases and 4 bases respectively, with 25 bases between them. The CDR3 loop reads CASSYEDSFPTFAYGYTF. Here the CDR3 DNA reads TGTGCCAGCAGTTACGAGGACAGCTTTCCTACATTCGCCTATGGCTACACCTTC.

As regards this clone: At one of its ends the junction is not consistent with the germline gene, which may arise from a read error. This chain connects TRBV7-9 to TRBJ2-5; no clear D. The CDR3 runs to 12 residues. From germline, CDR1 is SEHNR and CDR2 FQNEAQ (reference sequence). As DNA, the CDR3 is TGTTCCAGCAGCTTATCCGAAGAGACCCAGTACTTC. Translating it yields CSSSLSEETQYF.

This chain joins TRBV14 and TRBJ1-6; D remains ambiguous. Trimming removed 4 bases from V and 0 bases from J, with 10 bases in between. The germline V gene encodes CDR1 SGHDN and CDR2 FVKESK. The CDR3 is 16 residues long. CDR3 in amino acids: CASSRYSSSYNSPLHF. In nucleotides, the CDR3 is TGTGCCAGCAGCCGATACAGCAGCTCCTATAATTCACCCCTCCACTTT.

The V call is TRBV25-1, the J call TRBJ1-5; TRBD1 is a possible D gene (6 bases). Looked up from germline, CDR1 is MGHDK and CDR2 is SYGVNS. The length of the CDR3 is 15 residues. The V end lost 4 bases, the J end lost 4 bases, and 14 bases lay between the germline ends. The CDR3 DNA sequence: TGTGCCAGCAGTGGCCTCGGACAGACTAATCAGCCCCAGCATTTT. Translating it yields CASSGLGQTNQPQHF.

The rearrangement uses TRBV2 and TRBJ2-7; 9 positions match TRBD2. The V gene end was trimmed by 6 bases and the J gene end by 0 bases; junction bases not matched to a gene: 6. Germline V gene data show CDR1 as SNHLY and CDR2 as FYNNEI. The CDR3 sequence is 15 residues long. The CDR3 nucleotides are TGTGCCAGCAGCCTAGCGGGAATCCGCTCCTACGAGCAGTACTTC. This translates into CASSLAGIRSYEQYF.

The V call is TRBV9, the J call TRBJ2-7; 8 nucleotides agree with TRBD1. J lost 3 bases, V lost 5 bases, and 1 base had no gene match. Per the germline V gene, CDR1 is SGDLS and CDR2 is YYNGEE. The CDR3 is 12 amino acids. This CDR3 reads CASRDRDYEQYF. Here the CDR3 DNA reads TGTGCCAGCAGGGACAGGGACTACGAGCAGTACTTC.

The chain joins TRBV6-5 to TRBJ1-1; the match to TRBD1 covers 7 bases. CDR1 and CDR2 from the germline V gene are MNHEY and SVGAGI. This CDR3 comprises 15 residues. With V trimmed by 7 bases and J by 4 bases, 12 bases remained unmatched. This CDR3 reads CASTNRDRGGTEAFF. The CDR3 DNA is TGTGCCAGCACCAACCGGGACAGAGGTGGCACTGAAGCTTTCTTT.